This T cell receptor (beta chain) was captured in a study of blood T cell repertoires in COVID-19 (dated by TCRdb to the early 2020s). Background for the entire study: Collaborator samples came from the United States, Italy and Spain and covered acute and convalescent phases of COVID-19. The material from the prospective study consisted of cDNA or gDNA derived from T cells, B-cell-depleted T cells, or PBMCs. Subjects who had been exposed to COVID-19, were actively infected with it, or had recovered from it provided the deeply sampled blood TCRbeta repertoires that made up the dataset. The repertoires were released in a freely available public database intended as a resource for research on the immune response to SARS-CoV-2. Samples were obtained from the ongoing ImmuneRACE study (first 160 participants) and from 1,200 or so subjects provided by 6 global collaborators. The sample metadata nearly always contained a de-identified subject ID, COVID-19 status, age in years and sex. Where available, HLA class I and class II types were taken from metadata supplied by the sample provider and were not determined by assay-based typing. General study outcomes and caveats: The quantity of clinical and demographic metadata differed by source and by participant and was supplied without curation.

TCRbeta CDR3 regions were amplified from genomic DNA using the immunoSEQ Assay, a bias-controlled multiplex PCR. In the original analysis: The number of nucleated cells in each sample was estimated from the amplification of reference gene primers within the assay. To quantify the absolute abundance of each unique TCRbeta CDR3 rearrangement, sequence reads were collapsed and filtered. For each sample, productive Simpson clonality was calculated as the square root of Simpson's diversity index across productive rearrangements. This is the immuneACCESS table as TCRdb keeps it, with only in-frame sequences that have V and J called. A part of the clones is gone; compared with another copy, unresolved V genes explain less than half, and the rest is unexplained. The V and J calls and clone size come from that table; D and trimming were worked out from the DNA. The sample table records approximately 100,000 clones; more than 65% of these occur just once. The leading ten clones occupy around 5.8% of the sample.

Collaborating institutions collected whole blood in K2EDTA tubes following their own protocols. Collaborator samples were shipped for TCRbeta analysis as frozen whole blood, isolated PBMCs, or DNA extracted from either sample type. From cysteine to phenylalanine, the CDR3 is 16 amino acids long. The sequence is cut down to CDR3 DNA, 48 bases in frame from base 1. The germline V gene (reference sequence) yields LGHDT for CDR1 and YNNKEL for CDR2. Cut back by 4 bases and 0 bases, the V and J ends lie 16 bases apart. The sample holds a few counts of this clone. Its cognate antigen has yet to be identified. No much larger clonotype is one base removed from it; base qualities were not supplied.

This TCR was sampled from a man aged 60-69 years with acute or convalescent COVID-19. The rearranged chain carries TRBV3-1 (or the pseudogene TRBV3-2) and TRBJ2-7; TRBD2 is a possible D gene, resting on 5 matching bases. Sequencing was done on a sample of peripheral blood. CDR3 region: CASSPLEGSLSYEQYF. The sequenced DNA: TGTGCCAGCAGCCCCCTCGAGGGTAGTCTCTCCTACGAGCAGTACTTC.